A selection of T cell receptor beta chains follows, all from one sample in a study of patients and donors after allogeneic stem cell transplantation. MiXCR was run by TCRdb on the RT-PCR reads, yielding one entry per CDR3 protein. In the table there are roughly 880,000 distinct CDR3 sequences, about a sixth of which are singletons. Input material: blood, either unsorted or a sorted T cell fraction (not recorded which). All receptors derive from a human donor who was either an allogeneic HSCT recipient or a stem cell or donor lymphocyte infusion donor (not recorded which). It is not recorded whose cells these are; they may come from a transplant donor. Both conserved end residues are part of each CDR3. Fields, in order: CDR3 protein, CDR3 DNA, J gene, V gene, clone size, CDR3 length, D gene. The D gene is left open where the match is weak. The size entry is marked missing in some rows and otherwise reads once, few, many or a size class.

CDR3aa: CAWSEGTGANVLTF; CDR3nt: TGTGCCTGGAGTGAAGGGACTGGGGCCAACGTCCTGACTTTC; j_gene: TRBJ2-6; v_gene: TRBV30; abundance: few; len: 14; d_gene: NA
CDR3aa: CASSQVFSYEQYF; CDR3nt: TGCGCCAGCAGCCAGGTGTTCTCCTACGAGCAGTACTTC; j_gene: TRBJ2-7; v_gene: TRBV4-1; abundance: NA; len: 13; d_gene: NA
CDR3aa: CASSTPTLAGQETQYF; CDR3nt: TGTGCCAGCAGTACTCCGACACTAGCGGGCCAAGAGACCCAGTACTTC; j_gene: TRBJ2-5; v_gene: TRBV6-2/TRBV6-3; abundance: few; len: 16; d_gene: TRBD2
CDR3aa: CASSPTAVDTQYF; CDR3nt: TGTGCCAGCAGCCCCACAGCGGTAGATACGCAGTATTTT; j_gene: TRBJ2-3; v_gene: TRBV9; abundance: NA; len: 13; d_gene: NA
CDR3aa: CSAVSSRTDTQYF; CDR3nt: TGCAGTGCCGTGAGCTCACGGACGGATACGCAGTATTTT; j_gene: TRBJ2-3; v_gene: TRBV20-1; abundance: NA; len: 13; d_gene: NA
CDR3aa: CASSILTRVEQYF; CDR3nt: TGTGCCAGCAGCATTTTAACTAGGGTTGAACAGTACTTC; j_gene: TRBJ2-4; v_gene: TRBV28; abundance: few; len: 13; d_gene: NA
CDR3aa: CVSTLPRGTRTGELFF; CDR3nt: TGTGTCAGCACCCTCCCGCGGGGGACTCGCACCGGGGAGCTGTTTTTT; j_gene: TRBJ2-2; v_gene: TRBV7-2; abundance: NA; len: 16; d_gene: TRBD2
CDR3aa: CASSQDRDNYEQYF; CDR3nt: TGTGCCAGCAGCCAAGACCGGGACAACTACGAGCAGTACTTC; j_gene: TRBJ2-7; v_gene: TRBV3-1; abundance: NA; len: 14; d_gene: NA
CDR3aa: CASSNLGDSPLHF; CDR3nt: TGCGCCAGCAGCAACTTGGGAGATTCACCCCTCCACTTT; j_gene: TRBJ1-6; v_gene: TRBV4-1; abundance: NA; len: 13; d_gene: NA
CDR3aa: CASSLGFSTDTQYF; CDR3nt: TGTGCCAGCAGCTTGGGTTTCAGCACAGATACGCAGTATTTT; j_gene: TRBJ2-3; v_gene: TRBV5-6; abundance: NA; len: 14; d_gene: NA
CDR3aa: CASSLHDQPQHF; CDR3nt: TGTGCCAGCAGTTTACATGATCAGCCCCAGCATTTT; j_gene: TRBJ1-5; v_gene: TRBV12-3/TRBV12-4; abundance: many; len: 12; d_gene: NA
CDR3aa: CASSLSGGGVGTEAFF; CDR3nt: TGTGCCAGCAGCCTTTCGGGAGGGGGTGTGGGCACTGAAGCTTTCTTT; j_gene: TRBJ1-1; v_gene: TRBV7-2; abundance: NA; len: 16; d_gene: NA
CDR3aa: CASSYSGETYEQYF; CDR3nt: TGTGCCAGCAGCTATAGCGGTGAAACCTACGAGCAGTACTTC; j_gene: TRBJ2-7; v_gene: TRBV7-9; abundance: few; len: 14; d_gene: NA
CDR3aa: CASSLIPGQGYNEQFF; CDR3nt: TGCGCCAGCAGCTTGATACCGGGACAGGGCTACAATGAGCAGTTCTTC; j_gene: TRBJ2-1; v_gene: TRBV5-1; abundance: many; len: 16; d_gene: TRBD1
CDR3aa: CSVEKSTEQFF; CDR3nt: TGCAGCGTTGAAAAGAGTACTGAGCAGTTCTTC; j_gene: TRBJ2-1; v_gene: TRBV29-1; abundance: NA; len: 11; d_gene: NA
CDR3aa: CSVPGGRNTGELFF; CDR3nt: TGCAGTGTTCCGGGGGGGAGGAACACCGGGGAGCTGTTTTTT; j_gene: TRBJ2-2; v_gene: TRBV20-1; abundance: NA; len: 14; d_gene: TRBD2
CDR3aa: CASTGQRFNYGYTF; CDR3nt: TGTGCCAGCACCGGACAGCGTTTTAACTATGGCTACACCTTC; j_gene: TRBJ1-2; v_gene: TRBV4-2; abundance: NA; len: 14; d_gene: NA
CDR3aa: CASRPGQFYGYTF; CDR3nt: TGTGCCAGCAGACCCGGACAGTTCTATGGCTACACCTTC; j_gene: TRBJ1-2; v_gene: TRBV6-1; abundance: few; len: 13; d_gene: NA
CDR3aa: CASSESGRIDTEAFF; CDR3nt: TGTGCCAGCAGCGAATCGGGCAGGATTGACACTGAAGCTTTCTTT; j_gene: TRBJ1-1; v_gene: TRBV7-2; abundance: NA; len: 15; d_gene: NA
CDR3aa: CASSLEGQGFGYTF; CDR3nt: TGTGCCAGCAGCTTAGAGGGACAGGGATTTGGCTACACCTTC; j_gene: TRBJ1-2; v_gene: TRBV7-8; abundance: few; len: 14; d_gene: TRBD1
CDR3aa: CASSLGPGDYEQYF; CDR3nt: TGTGCCAGCAGCTTGGGGCCAGGGGATTACGAGCAGTACTTC; j_gene: TRBJ2-7; v_gene: TRBV5-5; abundance: NA; len: 14; d_gene: NA
CDR3aa: CASSAVRRGRWNYGYTF; CDR3nt: TGTGCCAGCAGCGCCGTAAGGAGGGGCAGATGGAACTATGGCTACACCTTC; j_gene: TRBJ1-2; v_gene: TRBV2; abundance: NA; len: 17; d_gene: NA
CDR3aa: CASSKTANSGRAYNEQFF; CDR3nt: TGTGCCAGCAGCAAAACGGCGAATAGCGGGAGGGCCTACAATGAGCAGTTCTTC; j_gene: TRBJ2-1; v_gene: TRBV21-1; abundance: NA; len: 18; d_gene: NA
CDR3aa: CASSLVRSLPNYGYTF; CDR3nt: TGTGCCAGCAGCTTGGTCAGGAGCCTACCCAACTATGGCTACACCTTC; j_gene: TRBJ1-2; v_gene: TRBV5-5; abundance: NA; len: 16; d_gene: NA
CDR3aa: CASSLVPGAAKNIQYF; CDR3nt: TGTGCCAGCAGCTTGGTTCCAGGGGCGGCCAAAAACATTCAGTACTTC; j_gene: TRBJ2-4; v_gene: TRBV5-6; abundance: few; len: 16; d_gene: NA
CDR3aa: CASSRRGQEIVPIVSYNEQFF; CDR3nt: TGTGCCAGCAGCCGACGTGGACAGGAAATTGTTCCAATCGTGTCCTACAATGAGCAGTTCTTC; j_gene: TRBJ2-1; v_gene: TRBV9; abundance: NA; len: 21; d_gene: TRBD1
CDR3aa: CASTLRGSGNTIYF; CDR3nt: TGTGCCAGCACCTTGAGGGGCTCTGGAAACACCATATATTTT; j_gene: TRBJ1-3; v_gene: TRBV12-3/TRBV12-4; abundance: NA; len: 14; d_gene: NA
CDR3aa: CASSPPDQGRPDTQYF; CDR3nt: TGTGCCAGCAGTCCCCCGGATCAAGGGCGGCCAGATACGCAGTATTTT; j_gene: TRBJ2-3; v_gene: TRBV12-3/TRBV12-4; abundance: few; len: 16; d_gene: NA
CDR3aa: CASSPGSLLYEQYF; CDR3nt: TGCGCCAGCAGCCCAGGTTCTCTACTCTACGAGCAGTACTTC; j_gene: TRBJ2-7; v_gene: TRBV5-1; abundance: NA; len: 14; d_gene: NA
CDR3aa: CASSNLGRTGELFF; CDR3nt: TGTGCCAGCAGCAATCTTGGGCGCACCGGGGAGCTGTTTTTT; j_gene: TRBJ2-2; v_gene: TRBV7-3; abundance: few; len: 14; d_gene: NA
CDR3aa: CSARRPGLANNEQFF; CDR3nt: TGCAGTGCTAGGCGTCCGGGACTAGCGAACAATGAGCAGTTCTTC; j_gene: TRBJ2-1; v_gene: TRBV20-1; abundance: few; len: 15; d_gene: TRBD2
CDR3aa: CSAQNRGQDGYTF; CDR3nt: TGCAGTGCTCAAAACAGGGGGCAGGATGGCTACACCTTC; j_gene: TRBJ1-2; v_gene: TRBV20-1; abundance: NA; len: 13; d_gene: TRBD1
CDR3aa: CASSQERGIEQYF; CDR3nt: TGTGCCAGCAGCCAAGAGAGGGGTATCGAGCAGTACTTC; j_gene: TRBJ2-7; v_gene: TRBV3-1; abundance: few; len: 13; d_gene: NA
CDR3aa: CASNSIAGSYNEQFF; CDR3nt: TGTGCCAGCAACTCAATAGCGGGCTCCTACAATGAGCAGTTCTTC; j_gene: TRBJ2-1; v_gene: TRBV11-2; abundance: NA; len: 15; d_gene: TRBD2
CDR3aa: CATKSSGATDTQYF; CDR3nt: TGTGCCACCAAATCCAGCGGGGCCACAGATACGCAGTATTTT; j_gene: TRBJ2-3; v_gene: TRBV24-1; abundance: few; len: 14; d_gene: TRBD2
CDR3aa: CASSPPNPGGRSGNTIYF; CDR3nt: TGTGCCAGCTCACCACCGAATCCAGGGGGCAGGTCTGGAAACACCATATATTTT; j_gene: TRBJ1-3; v_gene: TRBV18; abundance: NA; len: 18; d_gene: TRBD1
CDR3aa: CASSLYLDSNQPQHF; CDR3nt: TGTGCCAGCAGTTTATACTTGGATAGCAATCAGCCCCAGCATTTT; j_gene: TRBJ1-5; v_gene: TRBV12-3/TRBV12-4; abundance: NA; len: 15; d_gene: NA
CDR3aa: CASSRLRGECTF; CDR3nt: TGTGCCAGCAGCCGCCTACGGGGGGAGTGCACCTTC; j_gene: TRBJ1-2; v_gene: TRBV6-5; abundance: NA; len: 12; d_gene: NA
CDR3aa: CSVEKRNTDTQYF; CDR3nt: TGCAGCGTTGAGAAGCGCAACACAGATACGCAGTATTTT; j_gene: TRBJ2-3; v_gene: TRBV29-1; abundance: few; len: 13; d_gene: NA
CDR3aa: CASTMAGSWGETQYF; CDR3nt: TGTGCCAGCACCATGGCCGGGTCCTGGGGAGAGACCCAGTACTTC; j_gene: TRBJ2-5; v_gene: TRBV7-9; abundance: NA; len: 15; d_gene: NA
CDR3aa: CASSFVTSGEGKFYEQYF; CDR3nt: TGTGCCAGCAGTTTTGTGACTAGCGGGGAAGGAAAATTCTACGAGCAGTACTTC; j_gene: TRBJ2-7; v_gene: TRBV12-3/TRBV12-4; abundance: few; len: 18; d_gene: TRBD2
CDR3aa: CASSLRQGLQNEQFF; CDR3nt: TGCGCCAGCAGCCTACGACAGGGTCTACAGAATGAGCAGTTCTTC; j_gene: TRBJ2-1; v_gene: TRBV4-1; abundance: many; len: 15; d_gene: TRBD1
CDR3aa: CASSLEPSRSQETQYF; CDR3nt: TGTGCCAGCAGCTTGGAGCCGTCCAGGTCCCAAGAGACCCAGTACTTC; j_gene: TRBJ2-5; v_gene: TRBV5-4; abundance: NA; len: 16; d_gene: NA
CDR3aa: CASSLGRTGRYNEQFF; CDR3nt: TGTGCCAGCAGCTTAGGTAGGACAGGGCGGTACAATGAGCAGTTCTTC; j_gene: TRBJ2-1; v_gene: TRBV7-2; abundance: few; len: 16; d_gene: TRBD1
CDR3aa: CASSQDRPDRATEAFF; CDR3nt: TGCGCCAGCAGCCAAGATAGGCCGGACAGGGCCACTGAAGCTTTCTTT; j_gene: TRBJ1-1; v_gene: TRBV4-1; abundance: few; len: 16; d_gene: TRBD1
CDR3aa: CASSSQGQGNTEAFF; CDR3nt: TGTGCCAGCAGCTCCCAGGGACAGGGAAACACTGAAGCTTTCTTT; j_gene: TRBJ1-1; v_gene: TRBV7-9; abundance: NA; len: 15; d_gene: TRBD1
CDR3aa: CASYRPMGSGTDTQYF; CDR3nt: TGTGCCAGCTACCGACCTATGGGGAGCGGCACAGATACGCAGTATTTT; j_gene: TRBJ2-3; v_gene: TRBV5-5; abundance: NA; len: 16; d_gene: NA
CDR3aa: CASSFVSRAPTGELFF; CDR3nt: TGTGCCAGCAGCTTCGTTTCCAGGGCACCCACCGGGGAGCTGTTTTTT; j_gene: TRBJ2-2; v_gene: TRBV7-2; abundance: NA; len: 16; d_gene: NA
CDR3aa: CASRPAPAGEAFF; CDR3nt: TGTGCCAGCAGACCGGCCCCGGCGGGTGAAGCTTTCTTT; j_gene: TRBJ1-1; v_gene: TRBV6-2/TRBV6-3; abundance: NA; len: 13; d_gene: NA
CDR3aa: CASSLLLPLGGVTEAFF; CDR3nt: TGCGCCAGCAGCCTGTTACTTCCCCTTGGTGGGGTCACTGAAGCTTTCTTT; j_gene: TRBJ1-1; v_gene: TRBV4-3; abundance: few; len: 17; d_gene: NA
CDR3aa: CAISEFTGASSYNEQFF; CDR3nt: TGTGCCATCAGTGAGTTTACCGGCGCTAGCTCCTACAATGAGCAGTTCTTC; j_gene: TRBJ2-1; v_gene: TRBV10-3; abundance: many; len: 17; d_gene: NA
CDR3aa: CASSPQGQKNSPLHF; CDR3nt: TGTGCCAGCTCACCACAAGGACAGAAGAATTCACCCCTCCACTTT; j_gene: TRBJ1-6; v_gene: TRBV18; abundance: NA; len: 15; d_gene: NA
CDR3aa: CASSQSGQGKLFF; CDR3nt: TGTGCCAGCAGCCAATCCGGACAGGGTAAACTGTTTTTT; j_gene: TRBJ1-4; v_gene: TRBV14; abundance: few; len: 13; d_gene: TRBD1
CDR3aa: CATMTGMKAEAFF; CDR3nt: TGCGCCACCATGACAGGAATGAAGGCTGAAGCTTTCTTT; j_gene: TRBJ1-1; v_gene: TRBV4-1; abundance: NA; len: 13; d_gene: NA
CDR3aa: CASSSGTSGIPGGETQYF; CDR3nt: TGTGCCAGCAGCTCCGGGACTAGCGGGATTCCCGGAGGAGAGACCCAGTACTTC; j_gene: TRBJ2-5; v_gene: TRBV5-6; abundance: NA; len: 18; d_gene: TRBD2
CDR3aa: CASSPAGRRGTYEQYF; CDR3nt: TGTGCCAGCAGCCCCGCGGGTCGGCGCGGGACCTACGAGCAGTACTTC; j_gene: TRBJ2-7; v_gene: TRBV7-2; abundance: NA; len: 16; d_gene: NA
CDR3aa: CASRASNYGYTF; CDR3nt: TGCGCCAGCAGGGCTTCGAACTATGGCTACACCTTC; j_gene: TRBJ1-2; v_gene: TRBV5-1; abundance: many; len: 12; d_gene: NA